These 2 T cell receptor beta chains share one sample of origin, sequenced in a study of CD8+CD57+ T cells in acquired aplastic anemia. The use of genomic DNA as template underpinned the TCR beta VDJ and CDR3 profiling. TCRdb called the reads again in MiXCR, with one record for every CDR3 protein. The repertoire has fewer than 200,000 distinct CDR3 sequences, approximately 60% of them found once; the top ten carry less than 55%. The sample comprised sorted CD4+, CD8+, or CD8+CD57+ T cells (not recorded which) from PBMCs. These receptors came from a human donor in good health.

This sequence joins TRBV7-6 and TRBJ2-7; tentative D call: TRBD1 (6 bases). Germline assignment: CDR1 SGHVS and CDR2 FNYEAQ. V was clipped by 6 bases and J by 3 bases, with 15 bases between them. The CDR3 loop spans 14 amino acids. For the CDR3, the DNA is TGTGCCAGCAGTCGTTCTGGACAGAGCTACGAGCAGTACTTC. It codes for CASSRSGQSYEQYF. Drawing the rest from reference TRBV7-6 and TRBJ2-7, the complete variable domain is GAGVSQSPRYKVTKRGQDVALRCDPISGHVSLYWYRQALGQGPEFLTYFNYEAQQDKSGLPNDRFSAERPEGSISTLTIQRTEQRDSAMYRCASSRSGQSYEQYFGPGTRLTVT.

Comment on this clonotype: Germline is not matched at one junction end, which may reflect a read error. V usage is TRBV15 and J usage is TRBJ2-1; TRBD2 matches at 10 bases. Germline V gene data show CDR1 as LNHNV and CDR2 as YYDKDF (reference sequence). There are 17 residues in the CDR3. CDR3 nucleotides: TGTGCCAGCAGCCAAGGAGGGCTAGCGGGGGAGCCCTGGGAGCAGTTCTTC. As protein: CASSQGGLAGEPWEQFF.